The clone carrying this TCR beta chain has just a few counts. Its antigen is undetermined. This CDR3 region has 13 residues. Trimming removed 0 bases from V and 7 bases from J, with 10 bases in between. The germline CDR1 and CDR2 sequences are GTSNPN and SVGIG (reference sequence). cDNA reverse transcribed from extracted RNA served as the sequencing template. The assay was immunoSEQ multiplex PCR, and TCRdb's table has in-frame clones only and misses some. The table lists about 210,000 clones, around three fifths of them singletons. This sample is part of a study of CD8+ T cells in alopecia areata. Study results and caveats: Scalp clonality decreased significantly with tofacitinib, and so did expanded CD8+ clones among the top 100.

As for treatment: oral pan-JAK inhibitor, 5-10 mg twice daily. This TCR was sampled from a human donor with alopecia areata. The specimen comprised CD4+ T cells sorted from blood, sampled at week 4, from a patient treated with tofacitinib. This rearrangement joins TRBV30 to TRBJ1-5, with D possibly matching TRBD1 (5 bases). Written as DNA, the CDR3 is TGTGCCTGGAGTGTGGGGACGGACCAGCCCCAGCATTTT. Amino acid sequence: CAWSVGTDQPQHF.